The following is a T cell receptor beta chain sequence with its context. What it binds is not known. The data were taken from a study of T-cell memory formation after mild COVID-19. Study context: TCR clusters mostly belonged to single donors. Study outcomes and limitations: A balance of CD4 and CD8 characterized clones contracting day 15 to 85, whereas later expanders leaned CD4+. Pre-infection memory harbored some responding clones, suggesting cross-reactive memory joined. Confirmation was lacking for SARS-CoV-2 specificity of second-wave clones that peaked on day 37.

Germline V gene data show CDR1 as MNHEY and CDR2 as SVGAGI. The CDR3 covers 13 residues. The J segment lost 10 bases and the V segment lost 8 bases, leaving 8 bases of the junction unmatched. TCRdb ran MiXCR on the 5' RACE reads and lists one entry per CDR3 protein. The table records 100,000 to 140,000 distinct CDR3 sequences, around an eighth of them present only once. The sample was PBMCs or a T cell subset sorted from them (not recorded which). The receptor comes from a young man who had mild COVID-19 (a few samples of this study predate the infection). Cell type and time point are not known. The chain recombines TRBV6-5 with TRBJ2-1, with TRBD1 matching over 10 bases. The CDR3 bases are TGTGCCAGCCGATGGACAGGGGGTGAAGAGCAGTTCTTC. This sequence encodes CASRWTGGEEQFF.